These 20 T cell receptor beta chains share one sample of origin, sequenced in a study of Graves' ophthalmopathy and Graves' hyperthyroidism. CDR3 regions of TCR beta were amplified from RNA transcripts. RT-PCR with HTBI primers came first, then second-round multiplex PCR. MiXCR, applied by TCRdb to the multiplex PCR reads, yields one record per CDR3 protein. Of a few hundred thousand distinct CDR3 sequences in the sample, around 18% were seen once. The sequenced sample was peripheral blood. The source is a woman aged 18-29 years with Graves' ophthalmopathy.

There are many counts of this clonotype. The chain recombines TRBV9 with TRBJ2-7; D is uncertain. V was shortened by 0 bases and J by 6 bases, with 13 bases between the two germline ends. Germline CDR1 SGDLS, CDR2 YYNGEE. This CDR3 region has 14 residues. CDR3 nucleotide sequence: TGTGCCAGCAGCGTAGACCCACAAGGGATCGAGCAGTACTTC. Encoded protein: CASSVDPQGIEQYF.

This clonotype ranks as medium-sized. The chain has TRBV28 and TRBJ1-1; D is unresolved. CDR3 length: 15 amino acids. Trimming removed 0 bases at V and 1 base at J, with 9 bases between. The germline V gene has CDR1 MDHEN and CDR2 SYDVKM. CDR3 bases: TGTGCCAGCAGTTTATGGAGAGGGCGGAACACTGAAGCTTTCTTT. Residues: CASSLWRGRNTEAFF.

The chain carries TRBV11-2 and TRBJ2-5; 7 positions agree with TRBD1. The V segment lost 3 bases and the J segment 7 bases; nucleotides outside the gene matches: 5. The CDR3 extends over 13 amino acids. Germline V gene lookup returns CDR1 SGHAT and CDR2 FQNNGV. In DNA form, the CDR3 reads TGTGCCAGCAGCTTGGGAGCAGGGGGGACCCAGTACTTC. Translated, it gives CASSLGAGGTQYF.

This clonotype was recorded at least ten times. The chain recombines TRBV28 with TRBJ1-6; TRBD1 agrees at 11 bases. Germline CDR1 and CDR2: MDHEN and SYDVKM. V shed 4 bases and J 10 bases; nucleotides not matched to a gene: 6. This CDR3 has 15 residues. CDR3 nucleotides: TGTGCCAGCAGTTATTCGGGACAGGGGGAATCACCCCTCCACTTT. Residues: CASSYSGQGESPLHF.

This chain joins TRBV6-2 or TRBV6-3 and TRBJ2-7; D gene unclear. The CDR3 loop spans 14 amino acids. Germline V gene lookup returns CDR1 MNHEY and CDR2 SVGEGT. Trimming shortened V by 5 bases and J by 3 bases, and 14 bases separated the two germline ends. CDR3 nucleotide sequence: TGTGCCAGCAGTGGTCCTCCCGGCCTCTACGAGCAGTACTTC. Protein: CASSGPPGLYEQYF.

This clonotype was seen repeatedly, ten times or more. This chain uses TRBV7-2 with TRBJ2-7; D remains ambiguous. The CDR3 totals 13 residues. Germline V gives CDR1 SGHTA, CDR2 FQGNSA. Trimming took off 7 bases at V and 0 bases at J, with 10 bases between the two ends. For the CDR3, the DNA is TGTGCCAGCAATGGGCCCAGCTCCTACGAGCAGTACTTC. Residues: CASNGPSSYEQYF.

In its sample, this clonotype was seen many times. The rearrangement links TRBV6-1 to TRBJ2-7; 9 bases line up with TRBD2. V shed 7 bases and J 1 base; nucleotides not matched to a gene: 11. The CDR3 is 16 amino acids. CDR1 and CDR2 (germline): MNHNS, SASEGT. In DNA, the CDR3 is TGTGCCAGCACCCCAAGCGGGGGGACAGTTTCCTACGAGCAGTACTTC. Protein: CASTPSGGTVSYEQYF.

Many counts were recorded for this clonotype. This rearrangement joins TRBV24-1 to TRBJ2-2; TRBD2 aligns across 14 bases. V lost 4 bases to trimming and J lost 5 bases; unmatched junction nucleotides: 5. This CDR3 contains 17 residues. The germline V gene has CDR1 KGHDR and CDR2 SFDVKD. CDR3: CATSDHGLAGGTGELFF. Written as DNA, the CDR3 is TGTGCCACCAGTGACCATGGACTAGCGGGGGGTACCGGGGAGCTGTTTTTT.

This clonotype was seen ten or more times. The chain joins TRBV7-2 to TRBJ2-7; D is possibly TRBD2 (6 bases). The CDR3 is made up of 14 amino acids. V gave up 5 bases and J gave up 2 bases, with 13 bases separating them. CDR1 is SGHTA and CDR2 is FQGNSA in the germline V gene. In nucleotides, the CDR3 is TGTGCCAGCAGCCTGCCGGGACTTACCTACGAGCAGTACTTC. Translated: CASSLPGLTYEQYF.

This clonotype was recorded at least ten times. This sequence may be a read error, since a much larger clone differs from it by one base. J is TRBJ1-2 and V is TRBV6-5, with D perhaps matching TRBD1 (5 bases). CDR3 size: 12 residues. Germline CDR1 MNHEY, CDR2 SVGAGI. The ends were cut back, 5 bases at V and 6 bases at J, with 10 bases in the middle. CDR3 coding DNA: TGTGCCAGCAGTAGCGGGGCCCATGGCTACACCTTC. The encoded protein is CASSSGAHGYTF.

This clonotype was detected ten times or more. The chain employs TRBV5-6 and TRBJ1-6; 7 positions match TRBD1. The V gene end was trimmed by 2 bases and the J gene end by 7 bases; junction bases not matched to a gene: 6. Germline-derived CDR1 and CDR2 are SGHDT and YYEEEE. The CDR3 extends over 15 amino acids. In DNA, the CDR3 is TGTGCCAGCAGCTTTTGGACAGGAGGGAATTCACCCCTCCACTTT. Residues: CASSFWTGGNSPLHF.

This clonotype has at least ten counts. The chain links TRBV7-2 to TRBJ1-1; 9 bases line up with TRBD1. Germline-derived CDR1 and CDR2 are SGHTA and FQGNSA. V shed 6 bases and J 4 bases; nucleotides not matched to a gene: 15. The CDR3 consists of 17 residues. The CDR3 here is CASSPDRGWVVSTEAFF. CDR3 nucleotides: TGTGCCAGCAGTCCTGACAGGGGGTGGGTCGTGAGCACTGAAGCTTTCTTT.

This chain links TRBV28 with TRBJ1-5; the D is unclear. V was shortened by 2 bases and J by 4 bases, with 15 bases between the two germline ends. This CDR3 is 16 amino acids long. CDR1 MDHEN and CDR2 SYDVKM come from the germline V gene. CDR3 residues: CASSLGRARLNQPQHF. The CDR3 DNA reads TGTGCCAGCAGTTTAGGACGGGCTCGACTTAATCAGCCCCAGCATTTT.

This clonotype was picked up many times. The CDR3 nucleotides read TGTGCCAGCAGCTTAGACCCCGGAACTCGCTACGAGCAGTACTTC. It encodes CASSLDPGTRYEQYF. The rearrangement joins TRBV7-3 to TRBJ2-7; D not resolved. V gave up 2 bases and J gave up 3 bases, with 14 bases separating them. The CDR3 runs to 15 residues. From germline, CDR1 is SGHTA and CDR2 FQGTGA.

There are many counts of this clonotype. The chain carries TRBV27 and TRBJ1-5; TRBD1 aligns across 9 bases. V gave up 5 bases and J gave up 4 bases; unmatched junction bases: 9. The CDR3 spans 16 residues. Germline V gene sequence: CDR1 MNHEY, CDR2 SMNVEV (reference sequence). The chain's CDR3 is CASSPQQGAGNQPQHF. CDR3 sequence (DNA): TGTGCCAGCAGTCCTCAACAGGGGGCAGGGAATCAGCCCCAGCATTTT.

Ten or more counts support this clonotype. The chain couples TRBV5-6 to TRBJ1-2; unclear D gene. Looked up from germline, CDR1 is SGHDT and CDR2 is YYEEEE. V lost 0 bases, J lost 13 bases, and 16 bases lay in between. The CDR3 runs 13 residues. This chain's CDR3 is CASSLGEAPGGTF. The CDR3 nucleotides are TGTGCCAGCAGCTTGGGGGAGGCTCCCGGTGGCACCTTC.

This clonotype appeared many times. The chain joins TRBV11-2 to TRBJ2-2; D may be TRBD1 (5 bases). Trimming stripped 2 bases from V and 4 bases from J, with 11 bases between. This CDR3 contains 15 residues. Germline V lookup: CDR1 SGHAT, CDR2 FQNNGV. In nucleotides, the CDR3 is TGTGCCAGCAGCTTACTTTCAGGGATCACCGGGGAGCTGTTTTTT. Its protein product is CASSLLSGITGELFF.

In this sample, this clonotype turned up many times. The gene calls are TRBV7-2 and TRBJ1-2; TRBD1 might be the D (5 bases). V was trimmed by 3 bases and J by 6 bases, leaving 14 bases between them. This CDR3 spans 14 amino acids. CDR1 SGHTA and CDR2 FQGNSA come from the germline V gene. DNA for the CDR3: TGTGCCAGCAGCTTGGGGACGGTACTTAATGGCTACACCTTC. This codes for CASSLGTVLNGYTF.

This clonotype has a count of ten or more. The genes are TRBV28 and TRBJ1-5; weak D call: TRBD1 (5 bases). V was clipped by 6 bases and J by 7 bases, with 13 bases between them. Germline V gene lookup returns CDR1 MDHEN and CDR2 SYDVKM. The CDR3 extends over 13 amino acids. CDR3 residues: CASRPTGAQPQHF. CDR3 nucleotide sequence: TGTGCCAGCAGACCGACCGGGGCACAGCCCCAGCATTTT.

In its sample, this clonotype was seen many times. The gene calls are TRBV20-1 and TRBJ2-7; 7 nucleotides match TRBD1. The germline V gene encodes CDR1 DFQATT and CDR2 SNEGSKA (reference sequence). V shed 2 bases, J shed 4 bases, and the junction held 8 bases outside the gene matches. The CDR3 extends over 14 amino acids. The CDR3 spells CSARTGQVGYEQYF. Here the CDR3 DNA reads TGCAGTGCTAGAACCGGACAGGTCGGGTACGAGCAGTACTTC.